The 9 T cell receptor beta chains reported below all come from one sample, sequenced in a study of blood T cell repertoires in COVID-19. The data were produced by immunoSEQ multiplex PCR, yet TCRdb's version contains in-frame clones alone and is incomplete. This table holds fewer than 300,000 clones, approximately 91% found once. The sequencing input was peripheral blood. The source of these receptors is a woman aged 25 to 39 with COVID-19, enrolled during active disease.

The CDR3 nucleotides are TGTGCCAGTAGGCCGTCCGGTAGCGTAACTAACTATGGCTACACCTTC. Residues: CASRPSGSVTNYGYTF. This chain joins TRBV19 and TRBJ1-2; D ambiguous. CDR1 and CDR2 (germline): LNHDA, SQIVND (reference sequence). Deletions cut 6 bases from V and 0 bases from J, with 17 bases between. The CDR3 sequence is 16 residues long.

DNA for the CDR3: TGCGCCAGCAGAGGGACTAGCGGTACAGATACGCAGTATTTT. Protein product: CASRGTSGTDTQYF. The chain links TRBV10-2 to TRBJ2-3; TRBD2 matches 11 bases. V trimming: 6 bases; J trimming: 3 bases; junction bases outside the gene matches: 2. Germline V CDR1 and CDR2: WSHSY, SAAADI. The CDR3 loop spans 14 amino acids.

In nucleotides, the CDR3 is TGTGCCAGCAGCCCAACGGACTATAACACCGGGGAGCTGTTTTTT. It encodes CASSPTDYNTGELFF. V and J are TRBV11-2 and TRBJ2-2; maybe TRBD2 (6 bases). V was pared by 5 bases and J by 2 bases, with 12 bases between. Germline loops: CDR1 SGHAT, CDR2 FQNNGV. The CDR3 sequence is 15 residues long.

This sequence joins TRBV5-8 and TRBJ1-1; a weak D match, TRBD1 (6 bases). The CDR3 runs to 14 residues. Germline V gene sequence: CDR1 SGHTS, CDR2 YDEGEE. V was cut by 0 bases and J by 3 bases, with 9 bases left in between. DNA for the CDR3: TGTGCCAGCAGCTTGGAAGCAGGGGACACTGAAGCTTTCTTT. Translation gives CASSLEAGDTEAFF. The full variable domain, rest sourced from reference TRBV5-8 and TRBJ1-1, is EAGVTQSPTHLIKTRGQQATLRCSPISGHTSVYWYQQALGLGLQFLLWYDEGEERNRGNFPPRFSGRQFPNYSSELNVNALELEDSALYLCASSLEAGDTEAFFGQGTRLTVV.

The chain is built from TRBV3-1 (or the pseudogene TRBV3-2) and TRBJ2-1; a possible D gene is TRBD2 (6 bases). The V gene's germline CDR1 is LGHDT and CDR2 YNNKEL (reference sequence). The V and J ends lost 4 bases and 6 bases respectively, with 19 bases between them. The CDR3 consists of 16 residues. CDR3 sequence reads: CASSLRTKTVGNEQFF. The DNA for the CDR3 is TGTGCCAGCAGCCTAAGGACTAAAACTGTAGGCAATGAGCAGTTCTTC.

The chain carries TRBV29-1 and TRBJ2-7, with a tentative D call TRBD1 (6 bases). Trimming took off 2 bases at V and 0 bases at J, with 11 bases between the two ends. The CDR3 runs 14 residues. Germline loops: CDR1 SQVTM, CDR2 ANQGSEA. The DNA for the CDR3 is TGCAGCGTTGAAACGGACAGATCCTCCTACGAGCAGTACTTC. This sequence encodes CSVETDRSSYEQYF.

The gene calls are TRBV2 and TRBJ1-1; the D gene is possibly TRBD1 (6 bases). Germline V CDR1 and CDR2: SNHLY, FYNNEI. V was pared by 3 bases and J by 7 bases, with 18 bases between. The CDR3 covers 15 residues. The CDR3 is CASSDRNAGRGEAFF. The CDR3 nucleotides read TGTGCCAGCAGTGACAGAAACGCCGGCAGGGGTGAAGCTTTCTTT.

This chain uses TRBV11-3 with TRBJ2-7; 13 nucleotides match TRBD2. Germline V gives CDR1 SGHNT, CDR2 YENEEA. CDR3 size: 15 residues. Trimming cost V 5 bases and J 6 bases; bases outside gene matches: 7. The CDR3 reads CASSPSTSGRSEQYF. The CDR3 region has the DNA TGTGCCAGCAGCCCGTCGACTAGCGGGAGGTCCGAGCAGTACTTC.

The CDR3 here is CASSQALRLAGAGELFF. DNA for the CDR3: TGTGCCAGCAGCCAAGCATTAAGGCTAGCGGGAGCCGGGGAGCTGTTTTTT. This rearrangement joins TRBV3-1 (or the pseudogene TRBV3-2) to TRBJ2-2, with 10 bases lining up with TRBD2. Per the germline V gene, CDR1 is LGHDT and CDR2 is YNNKEL (reference sequence). The CDR3 is 17 residues long. The V gene end was trimmed by 1 base and the J gene end by 6 bases; junction bases not matched to a gene: 8.